Below are 14 T cell receptor beta chains sequenced from a single sample in a study of shared clonotypes between healthy human individuals (dated by TCRdb to the early 2020s). Library construction relied on the immunoSEQ multiplex PCR assay. TCRdb mirrors the immuneACCESS table, restricted to in-frame sequences. Some clones are absent from its copies; in checked studies, under half trace to an unresolved V gene, and the reason for the others is unknown. In this sample the table shows some 1.4 million clones, approximately 97% of which occur a single time. The ten top clones hold 1% to 1.5% of the sample. Input material: naive CD4+ T cells sorted from blood. What this sample's cell subset or site label stands for: CD45RA+ positively selected. The receptors stem from a man younger than 45 in good health.

V is TRBV28 and J is TRBJ2-5, with a tentative D call TRBD1 (5 bases). The CDR3 is made up of 15 amino acids. In germline, CDR1 is MDHEN, CDR2 SYDVKM. V was trimmed by 4 bases and J by 6 bases, leaving 18 bases between them. The CDR3 DNA reads as TGTGCCAGCAGTTCTCAGGGTAGAATCGGAAAGACCCAGTACTTC. Its translation: CASSSQGRIGKTQYF.

Of note for this clone: Sequence at one end of the junction differs from germline and may be a read error. The CDR3 region is CASSPEGGRTGETQYF. DNA of the CDR3: TGTGCTAGCAGCCCGGAGGGCGGGAGGACCGGAGAGACCCAGTACTTC. The rearrangement links TRBV7-7 to TRBJ2-5, with 8 bases matching TRBD2. The CDR3 extends over 16 amino acids. Germline V CDR1 and CDR2: SSHAT, FNYEAQ (reference sequence).

Comments on this clone: This sample includes further DNA sequences coding for the same CDR3. This chain connects TRBV18 to TRBJ1-1, with D possibly matching TRBD1 (6 bases). Germline CDR1 is KGHSH and CDR2 is LQKENI. With 2 bases removed from V and 5 bases from J, the gap between germline ends came to 12 bases. The CDR3 totals 14 residues. Written as DNA, the CDR3 is TGTGCCAGCTCACCAAACAGGGATCTAACTGAAGCTTTCTTT. Translated, it gives CASSPNRDLTEAFF.

The CDR3 protein is CASSALTGGKTEAFF. The CDR3 DNA reads TGTGCCAGCAGTGCCCTGACAGGGGGTAAGACTGAAGCTTTCTTT. This chain joins TRBV28 and TRBJ1-1, with 9 bases lining up with TRBD1. CDR1 and CDR2 from the germline V gene are MDHEN and SYDVKM. Trimming cost V 5 bases and J 5 bases; bases outside gene matches: 9. This CDR3 has 15 amino acids.

This chain links TRBV11-1 with TRBJ2-1; 13 bases align to TRBD2. V lost 5 bases to trimming and J lost 1 base; unmatched junction nucleotides: 5. The germline gives CDR1 SGHAT, CDR2 FQDESV (reference sequence). The CDR3 has 17 amino acids. The CDR3 DNA follows: TGTGCCAGCAGCCTGACTAGCGGGGGGTCTTCCTACAATGAGCAGTTCTTC. This codes for CASSLTSGGSSYNEQFF.

The chain employs TRBV30 and TRBJ2-3; TRBD2 might be the D (5 bases). Germline values: CDR1 GTSNPN, CDR2 SVGIG (reference sequence). V was pared by 4 bases and J by 7 bases, with 18 bases between. The CDR3 runs 14 residues. CDR3 region: CAWTRERPPYTQYF. The CDR3 nucleotides read TGTGCCTGGACGAGGGAGCGGCCTCCATATACGCAGTATTTT.

This chain joins TRBV27 and TRBJ1-5, with D uncertain. From germline, CDR1 is MNHEY and CDR2 SMNVEV (reference sequence). The CDR3 runs to 14 residues. Between the trimmed V and J ends, which lost 2 bases and 7 bases, there was a span of 12 bases. For the CDR3, the DNA is TGTGCCAGCAGTTTAATTCGGGGAGACCAGCCCCAGCATTTT. Amino acid sequence: CASSLIRGDQPQHF.

The genes are TRBV28 and TRBJ2-7, with no clear D. Germline-derived CDR1 and CDR2 are MDHEN and SYDVKM. The CDR3 is 16 amino acids. Trimming left V 5 bases short and J 3 bases short, with 20 bases between. The chain's CDR3 is CASSLQVKFPLYEQYF. Here the CDR3 DNA reads TGTGCCAGCAGTCTCCAAGTAAAGTTTCCCCTCTACGAGCAGTACTTC.

This clone was observed a single time. Other DNA variants within this sample encode the same CDR3. The V gene is TRBV2, the J gene TRBJ1-5; D ambiguous. CDR1 is SNHLY and CDR2 is FYNNEI in the germline V gene. The CDR3 runs to 12 residues. V was pared by 3 bases and J by 4 bases, with 4 bases between. CDR3 protein: CASSDRNQPQHF. In nucleotides, the CDR3 is TGTGCCAGCAGTGACAGGAATCAGCCCCAGCATTTT.

This rearrangement joins TRBV11-2 to TRBJ1-5, with D possibly TRBD1 on 5 matching bases. V lost 5 bases, J lost 4 bases, and 15 bases lay in between. The CDR3 has 15 amino acids. CDR1 is SGHAT and CDR2 is FQNNGV in the germline V gene. This CDR3 reads CASSQTRDGNQPQHF. In DNA form, the CDR3 reads TGTGCCAGCAGCCAAACACGGGACGGGAATCAGCCCCAGCATTTT.

The chain uses TRBV4-1 and TRBJ2-3; D remains unclear. CDR3 length: 15 residues. Per germline, CDR1 MGHRA and CDR2 YSYEKL. Trimming took off 4 bases at V and 3 bases at J, with 14 bases between the two ends. CDR3 amino acids: CASSPAPGGTDTQYF. The CDR3 DNA reads TGCGCCAGCAGCCCCGCCCCGGGTGGGACAGATACGCAGTATTTT.

Comment on this clone: In the same sample, other DNA sequences code for this CDR3. The genes are TRBV7-9 and TRBJ2-7; D is unclear. Germline loops: CDR1 SEHNR, CDR2 FQNEAQ (reference sequence). CDR3 size: 11 residues. Trimming took off 4 bases at V and 4 bases at J, with 5 bases between the two ends. In nucleotides, the CDR3 is TGTGCCAGCAGCTCACGGTACGAGCAGTACTTC. Protein sequence: CASSSRYEQYF.

The V call is TRBV10-2, the J call TRBJ2-1, with 9 bases that match TRBD2. CDR3 length: 19 amino acids. In germline, CDR1 is WSHSY, CDR2 SAAADI. Losses at the gene ends were 10 bases for V and 1 base for J; bases not matched to a gene: 20. CDR3 in DNA: TGCGCCACCACGGGGGGGACAGCCGGGACTAGCATATCCTACAATGAGCAGTTCTTC. Translated, it gives CATTGGTAGTSISYNEQFF.

This chain joins TRBV19 and TRBJ2-7; 8 bases align to TRBD2. Germline CDR1 reads LNHDA; CDR2 reads SQIVND (reference sequence). V was clipped by 3 bases and J by 2 bases; unmatched bases: 9. This CDR3 spans 16 amino acids. DNA of the CDR3: TGTGCCAGTAGTATCCCGGCTAGCGGGCCGCCCTACGAGCAGTACTTC. Its protein is CASSIPASGPPYEQYF.